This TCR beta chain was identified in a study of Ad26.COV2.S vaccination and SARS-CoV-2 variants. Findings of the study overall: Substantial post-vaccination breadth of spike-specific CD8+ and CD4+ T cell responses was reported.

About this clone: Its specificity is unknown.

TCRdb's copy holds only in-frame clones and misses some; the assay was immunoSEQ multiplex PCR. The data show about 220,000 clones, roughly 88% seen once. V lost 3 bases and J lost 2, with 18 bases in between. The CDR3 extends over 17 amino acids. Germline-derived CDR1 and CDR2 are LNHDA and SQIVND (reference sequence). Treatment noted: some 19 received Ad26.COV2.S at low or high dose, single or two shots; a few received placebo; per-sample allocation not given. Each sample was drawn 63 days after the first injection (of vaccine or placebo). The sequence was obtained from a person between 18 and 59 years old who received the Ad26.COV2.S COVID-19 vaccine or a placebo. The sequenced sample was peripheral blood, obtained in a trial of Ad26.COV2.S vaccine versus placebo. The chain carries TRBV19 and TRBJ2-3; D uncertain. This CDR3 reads CASSIEGSGAITDTQYF. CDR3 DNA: TGTGCCAGTAGTATCGAAGGGTCAGGTGCTATCACAGATACGCAGTATTTT.